What follows are 7 T cell receptor beta chains derived from one specimen sequenced in a study of neurological immune-mediated disorders (dated by TCRdb to 2018 to 2020). The library was produced with 5' RACE. The reads were generated on an Illumina HiSeq 2500. TCRdb reprocessing: public reads trimmed at Q25 with fastp, clones called with MiXCR, in-frame beta chains kept. Rows are unified per CDR3 protein, each entry keeping the most common DNA and genes. In this sample the table shows about 80,000 distinct CDR3 sequences, approximately 5.8% of which occur a single time. Together, the top ten hold roughly 7.9% of the sample. Taken with the paper, the label for time point translates to: longitudinal time-point 2. Sequenced: PBMCs. These receptors were collected from a woman aged 55 to 70 with multiple sclerosis.

On this clonotype itself: A much larger clone is a single base away; this may be a read error. The J gene is TRBJ1-1, the V gene TRBV20-1; D not certain. The CDR3 spans 11 residues. Germline assignment: CDR1 DFQATT and CDR2 SNEGSKA (reference sequence). CDR3 protein: CSAPTGTEAYF. The CDR3 DNA follows: TGCAGTGCCCCGACGGGTACTGAAGCTTACTTT.

The chain combines TRBV20-1 with TRBJ2-3; D ambiguous. The V and J ends lost 4 bases and 7 bases respectively, with 6 bases between them. The V gene's germline CDR1 is DFQATT and CDR2 SNEGSKA (reference sequence). There are 10 residues in the CDR3. Here the CDR3 DNA reads TGCAGTGCTAAAGACAATACGCAGTATTTT. Translation: CSAKDNTQYF.

This clonotype was seen at least ten times. The chain uses TRBV9 and TRBJ2-7, with TRBD2 identical over 8 bases. Germline lookup yields CDR1 SGDLS and CDR2 YYNGEE. The CDR3 is 18 amino acids. After removal of 0 bases from V and 0 bases from J, the junction contained 11 bases not matched to a gene. The CDR3 nucleotides read TGTGCCAGCAGCGTAGGGGCGGGGGGCCCCATGAGCTCCTACGAGCAGTACTTC. Translating it yields CASSVGAGGPMSSYEQYF. Full variable domain (outside the CDR3, taken from reference TRBV9 and TRBJ2-7): DSGVTQTPKHLITATGQRVTLRCSPRSGDLSVYWYQQSLDQGLQFLIQYYNGEERAKGNILERFSAQQFPDLHSELNLSSLELGDSALYFCASSVGAGGPMSSYEQYFGPGTRLTVT.

This clonotype has at least ten counts. The gene calls are TRBV29-1 and TRBJ2-1; a weak D match, TRBD2 (5 bases). This CDR3 region has 11 residues. V was shortened by 3 bases and J by 9 bases, with 9 bases between the two germline ends. CDR1 is SQVTM and CDR2 is ANQGSEA in the germline V gene. The CDR3 DNA sequence: TGCAGCGTTGATGACGGGGTTGAGCAGTTCTTC. Translating it yields CSVDDGVEQFF.

At least ten counts were recorded for this clonotype. This chain uses TRBV24-1 with TRBJ2-7, with 9 bases that match TRBD1. CDR1 and CDR2 from the germline V gene are KGHDR and SFDVKD. With 4 bases clipped from V and 1 base from J, the junction kept 4 bases outside the gene matches. CDR3 length: 15 amino acids. The CDR3 sequence is CATSDSGTGSYEQYF. The CDR3, as DNA: TGTGCCACCAGTGACTCCGGGACAGGGTCCTACGAGCAGTACTTC.

In this sample, this clonotype turned up many times. The rearrangement joins TRBV2 to TRBJ1-2; 7 bases fit TRBD1. After removal of 9 bases from V and 8 bases from J, the junction contained 12 bases not matched to a gene. The CDR3 spans 13 residues. Germline V gives CDR1 SNHLY, CDR2 FYNNEI. In DNA, the CDR3 is TGTGCCAGTGGGGGAGAGGGGGCGCGAGGCTACACCTTC. It encodes CASGGEGARGYTF.

This clonotype was detected many times. This chain's CDR3 is CASSFGLGGGTDTEAFF. CDR3 nucleotide sequence: TGTGCCAGCAGTTTTGGGCTAGGGGGTGGAACGGACACTGAAGCTTTCTTT. The chain has TRBV12-3 or TRBV12-4 and TRBJ1-1, with D possibly matching TRBD1 (6 bases). V was pared by 3 bases and J by 3 bases, with 20 bases between. The CDR3 has 17 amino acids.